The 26 T cell receptor beta chains given below trace back to one sample, sequenced in a study of blood T cell repertoires in COVID-19. TCRdb's copy holds only in-frame clones and misses some; the assay was immunoSEQ multiplex PCR. The table has about 300,000 clones, roughly 86% seen once. The sequenced sample consisted of peripheral blood. The receptors were sampled from a man aged 65 to 85 with acute or convalescent COVID-19.

The V gene is TRBV7-9, the J gene TRBJ2-3; perhaps TRBD2 as D (5 bases). Trimming removed 2 bases from V and 6 bases from J, with 18 bases in between. The CDR3 runs to 16 residues. Per the germline V gene, CDR1 is SEHNR and CDR2 is FQNEAQ (reference sequence). CDR3 sequence: CASSLSETSSPDTQYF. CDR3 nucleotides: TGTGCCAGCAGCTTATCCGAGACGTCTAGCCCGGATACGCAGTATTTT.

V gene TRBV7-9 combines with J gene TRBJ2-7; 10 bases are a match to TRBD1. V shed 5 bases and J 3 bases; nucleotides not matched to a gene: 4. Germline CDR1 is SEHNR and CDR2 is FQNEAQ (reference sequence). The CDR3 extends over 14 amino acids. CDR3 protein: CASSPDRGLYEQYF. CDR3 nucleotide sequence: TGTGCCAGCAGCCCCGACAGGGGGCTCTACGAGCAGTACTTC.

The chain has TRBV5-1 and TRBJ2-4; TRBD2 matches 7 bases. Germline assignment: CDR1 SGHRS and CDR2 YFSETQ. V lost 4 bases and J lost 8; bases outside the gene matches: 3. This CDR3 is 12 amino acids long. CDR3 residues: CASSLGGYIQYF. As DNA, the CDR3 is TGCGCCAGCAGCCTGGGAGGGTACATTCAGTACTTC.

The J gene is TRBJ1-5, the V gene TRBV15, with 9 bases lining up with TRBD1. V shed 6 bases, J shed 2 bases, and the junction held 5 bases outside the gene matches. From germline, CDR1 is LNHNV and CDR2 YYDKDF (reference sequence). The CDR3 spans 15 residues. The CDR3 here is CATSRDRAGNQPQHF. The CDR3 bases are TGTGCCACCAGTAGGGACAGGGCTGGCAATCAGCCCCAGCATTTT.

This rearrangement joins TRBV19 to TRBJ2-5; 16 bases agree with TRBD2. The CDR3 has 17 amino acids. Germline V gene data show CDR1 as LNHDA and CDR2 as SQIVND (reference sequence). Unmatched junction bases numbered 10, after V lost 7 bases and J lost 5 bases. The CDR3 protein is CASTAQGLAGGRETQYF. The DNA of the CDR3 is TGTGCCAGTACAGCCCAGGGACTAGCGGGAGGGCGTGAGACCCAGTACTTC.

This clone was observed a handful of times. The V gene is TRBV7-2, the J gene TRBJ1-4; D unclear. V shed 3 bases and J shed 2 bases, with 13 bases lying between them. Germline V lookup: CDR1 SGHTA, CDR2 FQGNSA. The CDR3 has 16 residues. CDR3 DNA: TGTGCCAGCAGCTTGGGTCCAACGGAGACTAATGAAAAACTGTTTTTT. Translation gives CASSLGPTETNEKLFF.

CDR3 residues: CASRLREATNEKLFF. In DNA form, the CDR3 reads TGTGCCAGCCGCCTTAGGGAGGCAACTAATGAAAAACTGTTTTTT. The rearrangement joins TRBV19 to TRBJ1-4; D gene unclear. Germline lookup yields CDR1 LNHDA and CDR2 SQIVND (reference sequence). Trimming left V 9 bases short and J 0 bases short, with 14 bases between. The length of the CDR3 is 15 residues.

The rearrangement uses TRBV18 and TRBJ2-2; 7 positions agree with TRBD1. The CDR3 contains 15 residues. The germline V gene has CDR1 KGHSH and CDR2 LQKENI. J gave up 3 bases and V 2 bases, and 3 bases lay outside the gene matches. CDR3 loop: CASSPNRGDTGELFF. CDR3 DNA: TGTGCCAGCTCACCAAACAGGGGCGACACCGGGGAGCTGTTTTTT.

The J gene is TRBJ1-6, the V gene TRBV2, with D maybe TRBD1 (5 bases). Trimming removed 6 bases at V and 3 bases at J, with 12 bases between. This CDR3 comprises 15 residues. Germline V CDR1 and CDR2: SNHLY, FYNNEI. The CDR3 loop is CASRKLDNYNSPLHF. CDR3 DNA sequence: TGTGCCAGCAGAAAATTGGACAACTATAATTCACCCCTCCACTTT. Combining the CDR3 with reference TRBV2 and TRBJ1-6 gives the whole variable domain EPEVTQTPSHQVTQMGQEVILRCVPISNHLYFYWYRQILGQKVEFLVSFYNNEISEKSEIFDDQFSVERPDGSNFTLKIRSTKLEDSAMYFCASRKLDNYNSPLHFGNGTRLTVT.

The chain links TRBV19 to TRBJ2-1, with 8 nucleotides matching TRBD2. The germline V gene encodes CDR1 LNHDA and CDR2 SQIVND (reference sequence). The length of the CDR3 is 14 residues. Trimming cost V 3 bases and J 8 bases; bases outside gene matches: 6. The DNA of the CDR3 is TGTGCCAGTAGTATTGAGACTAGCGAAGATGAGCAGTTCTTC. Protein sequence: CASSIETSEDEQFF.

This chain joins TRBV5-1 and TRBJ1-3; 9 bases are shared with TRBD1. Germline V CDR1 and CDR2: SGHRS, YFSETQ. V shed 4 bases, J shed 5 bases, and the junction held 7 bases outside the gene matches. CDR3 length equals 15 residues. CDR3 region: CASSQGGTGRNTIYF. The CDR3 region has the DNA TGCGCCAGCAGCCAGGGAGGGACAGGGAGAAACACCATATATTTT.

The chain couples TRBV6-2 or TRBV6-3 to TRBJ1-5, with 9 bases that match TRBD1. CDR1 and CDR2 (germline): MNHEY, SVGEGT. J gave up 1 base and V 6 bases, and 7 bases lay outside the gene matches. This CDR3 comprises 16 residues. The CDR3 sequence: CASSRGQGESNQPQHF. CDR3 nucleotide sequence: TGTGCCAGCAGCCGGGGACAGGGAGAAAGCAATCAGCCCCAGCATTTT.

This CDR3 reads CASSLVWRGEGGNEQFF. In nucleotides, the CDR3 is TGTGCCAGCAGCTTAGTATGGCGGGGTGAGGGTGGCAATGAGCAGTTCTTC. The chain has TRBV7-2 and TRBJ2-1; D is possibly TRBD2 (6 bases). CDR1 and CDR2 (germline): SGHTA, FQGNSA. The germline V and J ends were trimmed by 1 base and 6 bases, with 19 bases remaining between them. This CDR3 spans 17 amino acids.

J is TRBJ1-5 and V is TRBV28; 7 bases map to TRBD1. The junction had 10 bases not matched to a gene; V was cut back by 7 bases and J by 4 bases. The CDR3 contains 15 residues. Germline loops: CDR1 MDHEN, CDR2 SYDVKM. The CDR3 sequence: CASTHSTGNNQPQHF. CDR3 bases: TGTGCCAGCACCCACTCGACAGGGAATAATCAGCCCCAGCATTTT.

This clone was counted between two and nine times. CDR3 loop: CASSVGFNEKLFF. The CDR3 DNA reads as TGTGCCAGCAGTGTGGGCTTTAATGAAAAACTGTTTTTT. This chain links TRBV6-2 or TRBV6-3 with TRBJ1-4, with D unclear. Germline V gene sequence: CDR1 MNHEY, CDR2 SVGEGT. CDR3 length: 13 amino acids. Trimming pared 5 bases from V and 4 bases from J, leaving 8 bases between.

This chain connects TRBV5-5 to TRBJ1-1; unclear D gene. With 0 bases removed from V and 3 bases from J, the gap between germline ends came to 9 bases. Germline CDR1 reads SGHKS; CDR2 reads YYEKEE (reference sequence). This CDR3 has 14 amino acids. The CDR3 DNA is TGTGCCAGCAGCTTGGGGGTTGCGGACACTGAAGCTTTCTTT. This gives the protein CASSLGVADTEAFF.

The gene calls are TRBV6-2 or TRBV6-3 and TRBJ2-1; TRBD2 agrees at 9 bases. The CDR3 contains 14 residues. The ends lost 5 bases at V and 6 bases at J; junction bases unmatched: 5. Germline V gives CDR1 MNHEY, CDR2 SVGEGT. The CDR3 protein is CASSHSGSVNEQFF. DNA for the CDR3: TGTGCCAGCAGTCATAGCGGGAGTGTCAATGAGCAGTTCTTC.

This chain connects TRBV18 to TRBJ2-5; no clear D gene. V was shortened by 1 base and J by 5 bases, with 5 bases between the two germline ends. The length of the CDR3 is 12 residues. Germline CDR1 reads KGHSH; CDR2 reads LQKENI. The CDR3 nucleotides read TGTGCCAGCTCACCACGGGCGGAGACCCAGTACTTC. This sequence encodes CASSPRAETQYF.

This sequence joins TRBV19 and TRBJ1-5; D possibly corresponds to TRBD1 (5 bases). This CDR3 has 12 amino acids. The germline V gene encodes CDR1 LNHDA and CDR2 SQIVND (reference sequence). V was trimmed by 3 bases and J by 13 bases, leaving 13 bases between them. CDR3 protein: CASSIRAGPQHF. CDR3 coding DNA: TGTGCCAGTAGTATTCGGGCGGGGCCTCAGCATTTT. The full variable domain, in which reference TRBV19 and TRBJ1-5 provide the parts outside the CDR3, is DGGITQSPKYLFRKEGQNVTLSCEQNLNHDAMYWYRQDPGQGLRLIYYSQIVNDFQKGDIAEGYSVSREKKESFPLTVTSAQKNPTAFYLCASSIRAGPQHFGDGTRLSIL.

The DNA for the CDR3 is TGTGCCAGCAGCTTAGTCCTGTTTGGGGGCGTAAACACTGAAGCTTTCTTT. Translation: CASSLVLFGGVNTEAFF. The chain uses TRBV7-2 and TRBJ1-1; TRBD1 might be the D (6 bases). Deletions cut 1 base from V and 2 bases from J, with 17 bases between. The CDR3 runs 17 residues. Germline CDR1 SGHTA, CDR2 FQGNSA.

This chain connects TRBV6-1 to TRBJ1-1; the D gene is possibly TRBD1 (5 bases). The CDR3 is 14 amino acids. Germline V gives CDR1 MNHNS, CDR2 SASEGT. Trimming took 3 bases from V and 4 from J, leaving 12 bases between them. CDR3: CASSESHTGTEAFF. The CDR3 bases are TGTGCCAGCAGTGAGTCACATACAGGCACTGAAGCTTTCTTT.

The count of this clone is one. The chain is built from TRBV5-1 and TRBJ2-7, with 10 bases matching TRBD1. CDR1 and CDR2 (germline): SGHRS, YFSETQ. V gave up 2 bases and J gave up 5 bases; unmatched junction bases: 4. This CDR3 contains 14 residues. In nucleotides, the CDR3 is TGCGCCAGCAGCTTCCGGGACAGGGGTCACGAGCAGTACTTC. This gives the protein CASSFRDRGHEQYF.

V gene TRBV11-2 combines with J gene TRBJ2-3; D gene unclear. CDR3 length equals 12 residues. V lost 4 bases, J lost 1 base, and 3 bases lay in between. Germline values: CDR1 SGHAT, CDR2 FQNNGV. This CDR3 is CASSSGTDTQYF. Here the CDR3 DNA reads TGTGCCAGCAGCTCCGGCACAGATACGCAGTATTTT. Supplemented by reference TRBV11-2 and TRBJ2-3, the full variable domain reads EAGVAQSPRYKIIEKRQSVAFWCNPISGHATLYWYQQILGQGPKLLIQFQNNGVVDDSQLPKDRFSAERLKGVDSTLKIQPAKLEDSAVYLCASSSGTDTQYFGPGTRLTVL.

The rearrangement joins TRBV4-2 to TRBJ1-2, with 7 bases matching TRBD1. The length of the CDR3 is 13 residues. Germline CDR1 LGHNA, CDR2 YNFKEQ. The trim removed 3 bases at V and 5 bases at J, leaving 3 bases unmatched. The CDR3 nucleotides read TGTGCCAGCAGCCAGACAGGGAGATATGGCTACACCTTC. Translating gives CASSQTGRYGYTF.

This chain joins TRBV7-9 and TRBJ1-4, with a possible D match to TRBD1 (5 bases). The length of the CDR3 is 15 residues. V lost 0 bases to trimming and J lost 4 bases, with 9 bases between them. Germline values: CDR1 SEHNR, CDR2 FQNEAQ (reference sequence). The CDR3 reads CASSLAQGSNEKLFF. DNA for the CDR3: TGTGCCAGCAGCTTAGCCCAGGGCAGTAATGAAAAACTGTTTTTT.

V gene TRBV28 combines with J gene TRBJ2-7, with 10 bases matching TRBD1. Germline CDR1 MDHEN, CDR2 SYDVKM. J was trimmed by 2 bases and V by 4 bases; bases with no gene match: 8. This CDR3 region has 16 residues. The CDR3 sequence is CASSSLDRGYTYEQYF. The CDR3 DNA reads TGTGCCAGCAGTTCCTTGGACAGGGGGTACACCTACGAGCAGTACTTC.